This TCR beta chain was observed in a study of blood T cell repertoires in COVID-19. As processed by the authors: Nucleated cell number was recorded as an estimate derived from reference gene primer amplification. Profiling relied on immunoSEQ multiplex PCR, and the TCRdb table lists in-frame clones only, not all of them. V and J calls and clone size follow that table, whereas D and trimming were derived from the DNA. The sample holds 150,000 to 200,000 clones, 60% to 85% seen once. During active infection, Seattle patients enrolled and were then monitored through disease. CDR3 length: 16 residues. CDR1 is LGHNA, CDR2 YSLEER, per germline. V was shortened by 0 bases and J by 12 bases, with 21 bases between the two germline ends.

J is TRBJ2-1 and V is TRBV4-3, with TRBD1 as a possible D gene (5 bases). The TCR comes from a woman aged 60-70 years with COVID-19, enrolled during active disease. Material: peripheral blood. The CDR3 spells CASSQDSLSFGAVQFF. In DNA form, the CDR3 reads TGCGCCAGCAGCCAAGATTCACTCTCATTTGGGGCGGTGCAGTTCTTC.